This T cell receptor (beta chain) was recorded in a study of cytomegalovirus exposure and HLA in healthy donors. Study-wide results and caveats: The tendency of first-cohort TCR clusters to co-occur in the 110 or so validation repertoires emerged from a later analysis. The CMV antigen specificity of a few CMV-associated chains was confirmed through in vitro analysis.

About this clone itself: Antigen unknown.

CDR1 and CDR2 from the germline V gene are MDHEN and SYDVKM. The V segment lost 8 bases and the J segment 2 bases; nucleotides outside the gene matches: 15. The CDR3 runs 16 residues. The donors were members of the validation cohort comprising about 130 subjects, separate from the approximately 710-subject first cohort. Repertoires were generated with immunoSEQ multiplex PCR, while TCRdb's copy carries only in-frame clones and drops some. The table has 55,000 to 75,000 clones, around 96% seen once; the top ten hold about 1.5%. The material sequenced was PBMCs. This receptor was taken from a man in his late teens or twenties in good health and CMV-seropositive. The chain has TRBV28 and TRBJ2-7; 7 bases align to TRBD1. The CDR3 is CASQSIGAGQAYEQYF. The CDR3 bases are TGTGCCAGCCAATCAATCGGGGCAGGACAGGCCTACGAGCAGTACTTC.